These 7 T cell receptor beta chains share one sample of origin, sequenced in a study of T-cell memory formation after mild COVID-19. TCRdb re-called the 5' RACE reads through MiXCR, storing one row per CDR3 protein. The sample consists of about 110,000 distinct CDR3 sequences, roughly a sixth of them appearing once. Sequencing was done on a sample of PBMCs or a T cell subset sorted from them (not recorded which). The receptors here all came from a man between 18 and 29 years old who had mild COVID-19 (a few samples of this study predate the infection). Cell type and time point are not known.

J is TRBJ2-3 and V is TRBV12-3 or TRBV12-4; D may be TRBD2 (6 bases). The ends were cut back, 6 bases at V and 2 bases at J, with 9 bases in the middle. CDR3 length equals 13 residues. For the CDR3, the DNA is TGTGCCAGCAGGCGACTAGTCACAGATACGCAGTATTTT. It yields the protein CASRRLVTDTQYF.

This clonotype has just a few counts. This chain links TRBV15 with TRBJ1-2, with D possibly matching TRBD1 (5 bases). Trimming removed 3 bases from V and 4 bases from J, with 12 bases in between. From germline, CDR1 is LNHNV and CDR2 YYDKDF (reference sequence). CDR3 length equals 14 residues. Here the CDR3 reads CATSRAGGAYGYTF. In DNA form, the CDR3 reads TGTGCCACCAGCAGGGCGGGGGGAGCCTATGGCTACACCTTC.

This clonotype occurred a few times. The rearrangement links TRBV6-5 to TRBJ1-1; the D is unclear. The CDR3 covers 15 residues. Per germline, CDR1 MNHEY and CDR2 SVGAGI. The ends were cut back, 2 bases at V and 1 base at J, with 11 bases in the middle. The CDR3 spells CASSYQTDGNTEAFF. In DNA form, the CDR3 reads TGTGCCAGCAGTTACCAGACGGATGGGAACACTGAAGCTTTCTTT.

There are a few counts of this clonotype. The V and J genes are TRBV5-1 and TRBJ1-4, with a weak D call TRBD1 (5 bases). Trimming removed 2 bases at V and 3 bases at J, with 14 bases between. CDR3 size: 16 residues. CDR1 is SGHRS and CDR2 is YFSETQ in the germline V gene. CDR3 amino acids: CASSLEGGVSNEKLFF. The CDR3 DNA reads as TGCGCCAGCAGCTTAGAAGGAGGGGTATCTAATGAAAAACTGTTTTTT. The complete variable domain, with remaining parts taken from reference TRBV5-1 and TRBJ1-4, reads KAGVTQTPRYLIKTRGQQVTLSCSPISGHRSVSWYQQTPGQGLQFLFEYFSETQRNKGNFPGRFSGRQFSNSRSEMNVSTLELGDSALYLCASSLEGGVSNEKLFFGSGTQLSVL.

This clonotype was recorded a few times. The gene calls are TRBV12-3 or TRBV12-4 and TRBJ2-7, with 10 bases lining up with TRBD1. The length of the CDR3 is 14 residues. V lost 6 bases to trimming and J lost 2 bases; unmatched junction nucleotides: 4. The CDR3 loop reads CASSQTGGPYEQYF. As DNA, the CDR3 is TGTGCCAGCAGCCAGACAGGGGGCCCCTACGAGCAGTACTTC.

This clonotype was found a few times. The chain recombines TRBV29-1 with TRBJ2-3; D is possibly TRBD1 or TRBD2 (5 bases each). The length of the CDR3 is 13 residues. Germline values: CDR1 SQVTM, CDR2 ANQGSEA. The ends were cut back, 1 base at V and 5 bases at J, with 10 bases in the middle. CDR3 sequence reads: CSVEVGPQDTQYF. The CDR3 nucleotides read TGCAGCGTTGAAGTGGGACCTCAAGATACGCAGTATTTT.

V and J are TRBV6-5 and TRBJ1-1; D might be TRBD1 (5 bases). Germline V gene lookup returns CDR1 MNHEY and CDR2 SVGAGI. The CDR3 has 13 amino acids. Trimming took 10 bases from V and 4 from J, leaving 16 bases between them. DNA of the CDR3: TGTGCCACCTCTGGGTGGGGGGGCACTGAAGCTTTCTTT. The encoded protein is CATSGWGGTEAFF.